A selection of T cell receptor beta chains follows, all from one sample in a study of cytomegalovirus exposure and HLA in healthy donors. The table came from immunoSEQ multiplex PCR; TCRdb's copy has only in-frame clones and leaves some out. This sample yields 150,000 to 200,000 clones, of which more than 65% are seen a single time; around 6% belongs to the top ten. Input material: PBMCs. Receptors were obtained from a man over 45 in good health and CMV-seropositive. Each CDR3 is given with its conserved first and last residue. Each record gives: CDR3 length, J gene, V gene, CDR3 protein.

16,TRBJ2-1,TRBV19,CASSILGTFSYNEQFF
16,TRBJ2-5,TRBV27,CASGAGMAGGQTTQYF
15,TRBJ1-1,TRBV5-1,CASSPRETMNTEAFF
14,TRBJ2-2,TRBV6-5,CASRRTGVSGELFF
15,TRBJ2-6,TRBV7-9,CASSPTGSGANVLTF
14,TRBJ1-1,TRBV7-9,CASSLGLGRAEAFF
16,TRBJ2-1,TRBV4-1,CASSPGAGGLYNEQFF
14,TRBJ1-1,TRBV5-1,CASDSGQGNTEAFF
11,TRBJ1-1,TRBV20-1,CSAPRGTEAFF
14,TRBJ2-3,TRBV7-3,CASSQDRGRETQYF
12,TRBJ2-1,TRBV19,CASSPSYNEQFF
14,TRBJ2-7,TRBV5-1,CASSSQGAGYEQYF
16,TRBJ1-1,TRBV7-9,CASSLGPRGGDTEAFF
16,TRBJ2-3,TRBV6-1,CASSEGGMRRADTQYF
15,TRBJ2-1,TRBV5-6,CASSSTGSIYNEQFF
15,TRBJ1-5,TRBV5-6,CASSLRGGNNQPQHF
19,TRBJ1-2,TRBV29-1,CSVGLLGAKQGSMGYGYTF
13,TRBJ2-7,TRBV29-1,CSVLEGGSYEQYF
16,TRBJ2-3,TRBV19,CASSERLAGVPDTQYF
13,TRBJ1-1,TRBV7-8,CASSAFRNTEAFF
13,TRBJ2-5,TRBV29-1,CSVGLAGLETQYF
15,TRBJ2-7,TRBV5-4,CASSTRDRGTDEQYF
15,TRBJ1-5,TRBV4-2,CASSLSTGLSEPQHF
17,TRBJ2-2,TRBV7-3,CASSLTSLAGNTGELFF